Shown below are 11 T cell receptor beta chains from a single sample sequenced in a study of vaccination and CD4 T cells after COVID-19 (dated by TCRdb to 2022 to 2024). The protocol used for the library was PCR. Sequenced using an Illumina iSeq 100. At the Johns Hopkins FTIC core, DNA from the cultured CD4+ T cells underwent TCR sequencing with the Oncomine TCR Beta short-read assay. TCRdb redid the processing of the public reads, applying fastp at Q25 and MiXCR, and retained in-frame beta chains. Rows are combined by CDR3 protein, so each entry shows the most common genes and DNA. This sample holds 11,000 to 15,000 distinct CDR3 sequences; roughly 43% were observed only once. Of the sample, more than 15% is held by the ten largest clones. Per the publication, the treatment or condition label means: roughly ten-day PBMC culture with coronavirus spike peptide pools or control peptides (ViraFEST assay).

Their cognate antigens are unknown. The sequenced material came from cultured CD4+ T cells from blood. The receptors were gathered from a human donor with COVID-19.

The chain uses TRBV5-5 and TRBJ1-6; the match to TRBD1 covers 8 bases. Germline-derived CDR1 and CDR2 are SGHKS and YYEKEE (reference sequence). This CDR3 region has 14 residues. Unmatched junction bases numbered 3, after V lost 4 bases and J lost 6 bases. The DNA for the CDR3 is TGTGCCAGCAGCGATGACAGGGGTAATTCACCCCTCCACTTT. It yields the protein CASSDDRGNSPLHF.

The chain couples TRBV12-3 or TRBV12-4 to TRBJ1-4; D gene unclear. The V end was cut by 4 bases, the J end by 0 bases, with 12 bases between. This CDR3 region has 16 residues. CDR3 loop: CASSSSRPTTNEKLFF. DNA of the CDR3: TGTGCCAGCAGTTCCAGCCGACCCACAACTAATGAAAAACTGTTTTTT.

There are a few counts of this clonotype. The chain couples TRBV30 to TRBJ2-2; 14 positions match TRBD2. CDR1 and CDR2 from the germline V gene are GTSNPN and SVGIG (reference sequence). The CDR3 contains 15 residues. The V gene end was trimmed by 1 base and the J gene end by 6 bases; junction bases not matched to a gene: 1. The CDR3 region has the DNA TGTGCCTGGAGTGGACTAGCGGGGGGGGCCGGGGAGCTGTTTTTT. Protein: CAWSGLAGGAGELFF.

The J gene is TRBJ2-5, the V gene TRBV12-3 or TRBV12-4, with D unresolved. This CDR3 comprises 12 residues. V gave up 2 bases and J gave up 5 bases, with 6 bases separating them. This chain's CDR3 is CASSLPYETQYF. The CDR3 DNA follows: TGTGCCAGCAGTTTACCCTACGAGACCCAGTACTTC.

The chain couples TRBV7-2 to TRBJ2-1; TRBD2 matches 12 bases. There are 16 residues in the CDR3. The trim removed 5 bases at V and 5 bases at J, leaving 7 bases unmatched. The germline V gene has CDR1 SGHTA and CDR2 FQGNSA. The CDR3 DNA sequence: TGTGCCAGCAGCACCAACCCTAGCGGGGGGGACAATGAGCAGTTCTTC. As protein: CASSTNPSGGDNEQFF.

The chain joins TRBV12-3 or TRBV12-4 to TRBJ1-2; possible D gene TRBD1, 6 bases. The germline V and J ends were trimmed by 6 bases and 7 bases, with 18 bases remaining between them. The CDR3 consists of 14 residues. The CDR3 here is CASSKQGRISGYTF. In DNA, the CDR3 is TGTGCCAGCAGCAAGCAGGGGCGTATAAGTGGCTACACCTTC.

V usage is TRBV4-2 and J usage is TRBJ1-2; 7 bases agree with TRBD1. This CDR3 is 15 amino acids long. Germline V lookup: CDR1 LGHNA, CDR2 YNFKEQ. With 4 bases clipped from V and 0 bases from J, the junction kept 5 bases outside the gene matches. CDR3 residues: CASSLRTGANYGYTF. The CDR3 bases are TGTGCCAGCAGCCTGCGGACAGGAGCTAACTATGGCTACACCTTC.

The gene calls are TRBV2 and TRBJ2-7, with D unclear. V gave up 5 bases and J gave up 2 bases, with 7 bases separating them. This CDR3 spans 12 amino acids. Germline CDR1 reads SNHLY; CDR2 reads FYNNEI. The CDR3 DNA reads TGTGCCAGCAGTATAGAAGCCTACGAGCAGTACTTC. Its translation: CASSIEAYEQYF.

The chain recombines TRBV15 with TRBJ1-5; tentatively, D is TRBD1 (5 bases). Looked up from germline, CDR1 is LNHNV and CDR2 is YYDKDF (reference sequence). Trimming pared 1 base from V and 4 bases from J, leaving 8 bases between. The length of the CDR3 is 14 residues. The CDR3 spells CATSRAGLNQPQHF. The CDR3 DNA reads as TGTGCCACCAGCAGAGCGGGACTTAATCAGCCCCAGCATTTT.

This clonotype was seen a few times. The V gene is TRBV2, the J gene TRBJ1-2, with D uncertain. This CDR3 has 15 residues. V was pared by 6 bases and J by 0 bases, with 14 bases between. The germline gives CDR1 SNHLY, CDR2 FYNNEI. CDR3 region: CASSAAGGSNYGYTF. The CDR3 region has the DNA TGTGCCAGCAGCGCGGCTGGAGGGTCTAACTATGGCTACACCTTC.

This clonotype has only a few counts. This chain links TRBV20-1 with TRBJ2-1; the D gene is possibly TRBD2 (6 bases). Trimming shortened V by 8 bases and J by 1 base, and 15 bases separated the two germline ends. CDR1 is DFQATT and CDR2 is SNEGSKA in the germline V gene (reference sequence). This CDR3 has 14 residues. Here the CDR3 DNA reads TGCAGTATAGGGCGGGGAATGTCCTACAATGAGCAGTTCTTC. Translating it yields CSIGRGMSYNEQFF.